Listed here is a single T cell receptor beta chain. This sample is part of a study of blood T cell repertoires in COVID-19. TCRdb keeps only in-frame clones here, not all; method: immunoSEQ multiplex PCR. This sample carries over 110,000 clones, 70% to 90% of them seen once, and the ten largest clones take around 1.9%. The sample comprised peripheral blood. This TCR derives from a man aged 70 or older with acute or convalescent COVID-19.

The CDR3 here is CASSGGLAVYNEQFF. CDR3 sequence (DNA): TGTGCCAGCAGCGGAGGACTAGCGGTATACAATGAGCAGTTCTTC. J is TRBJ2-1 and V is TRBV9, with 10 bases fitting TRBD2. The CDR3 is 15 amino acids. Germline lookup yields CDR1 SGDLS and CDR2 YYNGEE. Losses at the gene ends were 3 bases for V and 4 bases for J; bases not matched to a gene: 4.